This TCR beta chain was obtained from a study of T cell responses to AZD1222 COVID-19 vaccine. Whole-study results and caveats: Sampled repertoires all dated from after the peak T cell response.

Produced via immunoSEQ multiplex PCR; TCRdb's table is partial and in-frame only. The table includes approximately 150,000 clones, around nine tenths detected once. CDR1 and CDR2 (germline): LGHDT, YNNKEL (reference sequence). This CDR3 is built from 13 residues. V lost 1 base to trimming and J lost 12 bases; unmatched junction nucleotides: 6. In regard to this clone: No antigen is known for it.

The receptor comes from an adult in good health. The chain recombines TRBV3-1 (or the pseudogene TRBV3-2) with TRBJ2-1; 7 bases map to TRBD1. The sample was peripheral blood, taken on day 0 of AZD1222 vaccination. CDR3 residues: CASSQATGTAQFF. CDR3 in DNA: TGTGCCAGCAGCCAAGCTACCGGGACAGCGCAGTTCTTC.